The 11 T cell receptor beta chains reported below all come from one sample, sequenced in a study of blood T cells in healthy people across ages. For the second PCR, which ran for about 7 to 11 cycles, a sample-barcoded 5' primer and a J-beta primer mix were used. TCRdb called the 5' RACE reads again in MiXCR, with one record for every CDR3 protein. The table lists about 970,000 distinct CDR3 sequences, roughly 50% of them singletons, with roughly a fifth in the top ten. Sequenced sample: blood. The receptors shown here come from a woman in her sixties in good health.

On this clonotype: Germline is not matched at one junction end, which may reflect a read error. This rearrangement joins TRBV7-9 to TRBJ2-6; maybe TRBD1 (6 bases). From germline, CDR1 is SEHNR and CDR2 FQNEAQ (reference sequence). The length of the CDR3 is 18 residues. The CDR3 region has the DNA TGTACCAGCAGCTTAGGCAGGGGATTGGGCTCTGGGGCCAACGTCCTGACTTTC. It specifies CTSSLGRGLGSGANVLTF.

This chain uses TRBV30 with TRBJ2-5; D might be TRBD1 (6 bases). The germline gives CDR1 GTSNPN, CDR2 SVGIG (reference sequence). This CDR3 is 13 amino acids long. V lost 5 bases, J lost 1 base, and 11 bases lay in between. Written as DNA, the CDR3 is TGTGCCTGGGATAGGGGGACCCAAGAGACCCAGTACTTC. Protein sequence: CAWDRGTQETQYF.

This clonotype was detected many times. The rearrangement links TRBV7-2 to TRBJ2-7; 11 bases fit TRBD1. The CDR3 extends over 15 amino acids. Trimming cost V 1 base and J 3 bases; bases outside gene matches: 2. Germline CDR1 reads SGHTA; CDR2 reads FQGNSA. CDR3 coding DNA: TGTGCCAGCAGCTTAGGGGGGACAGGGGGCTACGAGCAGTACTTC. Encoded protein: CASSLGGTGGYEQYF. The full variable domain, rest sourced from reference TRBV7-2 and TRBJ2-7, is GAGVSQSPSNKVTEKGKDVELRCDPISGHTALYWYRQSLGQGLEFLIYFQGNSAPDKSGLPSDRFSAERTGGSVSTLTIQRTQQEDSAVYLCASSLGGTGGYEQYFGPGTRLTVT.

This sequence joins TRBV20-1 and TRBJ1-5, with TRBD1 identical over 8 bases. V was pared by 5 bases and J by 6 bases, with 15 bases of the junction left unmatched. CDR3 length: 16 residues. Germline V lookup: CDR1 DFQATT, CDR2 SNEGSKA (reference sequence). Here the CDR3 reads CSASQRKGQGPQPQHF. The DNA for the CDR3 is TGCAGTGCTTCACAACGAAAAGGACAGGGACCTCAGCCCCAGCATTTT.

The chain recombines TRBV11-2 with TRBJ2-3, with 8 bases lining up with TRBD1. Trimming at V came to 0 bases and at J to 6 bases, leaving 5 bases not matched to a gene. Germline CDR1 reads SGHAT; CDR2 reads FQNNGV. The CDR3 totals 15 residues. This CDR3 reads CASSLDPGGPDTQYF. For the CDR3, the DNA is TGTGCCAGCAGCTTAGATCCAGGGGGCCCCGATACGCAGTATTTT. Complete variable domain (other parts from reference TRBV11-2 and TRBJ2-3): EAGVAQSPRYKIIEKRQSVAFWCNPISGHATLYWYQQILGQGPKLLIQFQNNGVVDDSQLPKDRFSAERLKGVDSTLKIQPAKLEDSAVYLCASSLDPGGPDTQYFGPGTRLTVL.

V usage is TRBV3-1 and J usage is TRBJ2-5; no reliable D call. This CDR3 is 12 amino acids long. Germline V gene data show CDR1 as LGHDT and CDR2 as YNNKEL (reference sequence). V dropped 1 base and J dropped 11 bases, with 11 bases sitting between them. The DNA for the CDR3 is TGTGCCAGCAGCCAAGGTCTTTTTGAGCAGTACTTC. It codes for CASSQGLFEQYF.

This clonotype was detected a few times. The chain carries TRBV12-3 or TRBV12-4 and TRBJ2-1; TRBD2 matches 14 bases. J gave up 4 bases and V 6 bases, and 8 bases lay outside the gene matches. This CDR3 contains 17 residues. In nucleotides, the CDR3 is TGTGCCAGCAGCGACCGGACTAGCGGGGGGTCATACAATGAGCAGTTCTTC. This codes for CASSDRTSGGSYNEQFF.

This clonotype was counted a few times. The rearrangement joins TRBV3-1 to TRBJ2-7, with TRBD2 identical over 11 bases. The CDR3 extends over 14 amino acids. Germline CDR1 reads LGHDT; CDR2 reads YNNKEL (reference sequence). With V trimmed by 6 bases and J by 2 bases, 3 bases remained unmatched. The CDR3, as DNA: TGTGCCAGCAGGACTAGCGGGAACCCCTACGAGCAGTACTTC. It specifies CASRTSGNPYEQYF.

Many counts were recorded for this clonotype. The junction departs from the called germline gene at one end, perhaps through a read error. The chain links TRBV4-3 to TRBJ2-3; TRBD1 or TRBD2 may be the D gene (5 bases each). CDR1 and CDR2 (germline): LGHNA, YSLEER. CDR3 length: 13 residues. The CDR3 DNA reads TGTGCCAGCAGCCAAGGGACCACAGATACGCAGTATTTT. It translates to CASSQGTTDTQYF.

This clonotype was observed a handful of times. This chain connects TRBV12-3 or TRBV12-4 to TRBJ1-1; TRBD1 matches at 8 bases. The CDR3 covers 13 residues. Unmatched junction bases numbered 9, after V lost 5 bases and J lost 10 bases. Here the CDR3 reads CASSPRQGNRAFF. CDR3 DNA: TGTGCCAGCAGTCCGAGACAGGGGAATAGAGCTTTCTTT.

This clonotype was detected only a few times. A single base separates this from a much larger clone, so it may be a read error. The chain is built from TRBV9 and TRBJ2-3; D gene ambiguous. V was pared by 0 bases and J by 2 bases, with 4 bases between. The germline V gene encodes CDR1 SGDLS and CDR2 YYNGEE. The CDR3 loop spans 13 amino acids. The CDR3, as DNA: TGTGCCAGCAGCGTAGGGGTCACAGATACGCAGTATTTT. Translating gives CASSVGVTDTQYF. Combining the CDR3 with reference TRBV9 and TRBJ2-3 gives the whole variable domain DSGVTQTPKHLITATGQRVTLRCSPRSGDLSVYWYQQSLDQGLQFLIQYYNGEERAKGNILERFSAQQFPDLHSELNLSSLELGDSALYFCASSVGVTDTQYFGPGTRLTVL.